Each of the 27 T cell receptor beta chains below was sequenced from the same sample in a study of CD8+ T cells in alopecia areata. RNA was extracted and reverse transcribed into cDNA as the sequencing template. Sequencing was performed with immunoSEQ multiplex PCR; in TCRdb, only in-frame clones are kept and a portion is missing. The table includes about 180,000 clones, approximately 65% detected once. The source was CD8+ T cells sorted from blood, collected at week 0. The receptor set was obtained from a human donor with alopecia areata.

This chain uses TRBV13 with TRBJ1-5; a possible D gene is TRBD1 (6 bases). The ends were cut back, 5 bases at V and 3 bases at J, with 14 bases in the middle. CDR1 is PRHDT and CDR2 is FYEKMQ in the germline V gene (reference sequence). This CDR3 has 15 residues. The CDR3 spells CASSQGRGVNQPQHF. The DNA of the CDR3 is TGTGCCAGCAGCCAAGGCAGGGGAGTCAATCAGCCCCAGCATTTT.

This chain joins TRBV27 and TRBJ1-2; perhaps TRBD1 as D (5 bases). V lost 3 bases to trimming and J lost 4 bases, with 12 bases between them. The CDR3 has 14 residues. The germline CDR1 and CDR2 sequences are MNHEY and SMNVEV (reference sequence). CDR3: CASSLRGKGYGYTF. The CDR3 DNA reads as TGTGCCAGCAGTTTGAGGGGTAAGGGCTATGGCTACACCTTC.

The chain combines TRBV7-9 with TRBJ1-1; D not certain. The CDR3 extends over 12 amino acids. CDR1 is SEHNR, CDR2 FQNEAQ, per germline (reference sequence). Trimming shortened V by 10 bases and J by 4 bases, and 13 bases separated the two germline ends. CDR3 amino acids: CAMDPFGTEAFF. The CDR3 region has the DNA TGTGCCATGGACCCTTTCGGCACTGAAGCTTTCTTT.

This rearrangement joins TRBV7-9 to TRBJ1-6; TRBD1 might be the D (6 bases). The CDR3 is 15 amino acids. Germline-derived CDR1 and CDR2 are SEHNR and FQNEAQ (reference sequence). V lost 1 base to trimming and J lost 7 bases, with 11 bases between them. Written as DNA, the CDR3 is TGTGCCAGCAGCTTAGACCATGGGACAAATTCACCCCTCCACTTT. It yields the protein CASSLDHGTNSPLHF.

This chain links TRBV7-9 with TRBJ2-1; TRBD1 matches at 10 bases. This CDR3 is 16 amino acids long. Losses at the gene ends were 8 bases for V and 4 bases for J; bases not matched to a gene: 11. Germline CDR1 SEHNR, CDR2 FQNEAQ (reference sequence). The CDR3 nucleotides read TGTGCCAGCCCCTCGACAGGGGGCGAGGTGTACAATGAGCAGTTCTTC. Translation: CASPSTGGEVYNEQFF.

This chain connects TRBV5-1 to TRBJ2-1; perhaps TRBD2 as D (7 bases). Germline V gene sequence: CDR1 SGHRS, CDR2 YFSETQ. There are 18 residues in the CDR3. Trimming removed 0 bases from V and 3 bases from J, with 19 bases in between. CDR3 protein: CASSLGRWRGPHYNEQFF. The CDR3 region has the DNA TGCGCCAGCAGCTTGGGGCGGTGGCGGGGGCCCCACTACAATGAGCAGTTCTTC.

The V gene is TRBV5-1, the J gene TRBJ2-2, with D possibly TRBD2 on 5 matching bases. The CDR3 loop spans 14 amino acids. Germline V gives CDR1 SGHRS, CDR2 YFSETQ. The ends were cut back, 2 bases at V and 1 base at J, with 6 bases in the middle. CDR3 amino acids: CASSFGLNTGELFF. The CDR3 nucleotides are TGCGCCAGCAGCTTCGGACTGAACACCGGGGAGCTGTTTTTT.

The gene calls are TRBV27 and TRBJ2-3, with D unresolved. CDR3 length equals 14 residues. V dropped 2 bases and J dropped 1 base, with 7 bases sitting between them. The germline CDR1 and CDR2 sequences are MNHEY and SMNVEV (reference sequence). CDR3 residues: CASSLSRGTDTQYF. CDR3 nucleotides: TGTGCCAGCAGTTTAAGTCGCGGCACAGATACGCAGTATTTT.

The V gene is TRBV5-1, the J gene TRBJ1-1; D call uncertain. The CDR3 spans 13 residues. Looked up from germline, CDR1 is SGHRS and CDR2 is YFSETQ. V gave up 1 base and J gave up 0 bases, with 4 bases separating them. The CDR3 is CASSLTVNTEAFF. In DNA, the CDR3 is TGCGCCAGCAGCTTGACGGTGAACACTGAAGCTTTCTTT.

CDR3 nucleotides: TGCGCCAGCAGCTTCGACACTACCTACGAGCAGTACTTC. This sequence encodes CASSFDTTYEQYF. This rearrangement joins TRBV5-1 to TRBJ2-7; D is unclear. This CDR3 spans 13 amino acids. Germline CDR1 reads SGHRS; CDR2 reads YFSETQ. V lost 2 bases and J lost 2, with 8 bases in between.

V and J are TRBV9 and TRBJ2-1; D gene ambiguous. The V and J ends lost 0 bases and 8 bases respectively, with 6 bases between them. This CDR3 is 12 amino acids long. Germline CDR1 is SGDLS and CDR2 is YYNGEE. The CDR3 sequence: CASSVVRDEQFF. The CDR3 nucleotides read TGTGCCAGCAGCGTAGTAAGGGATGAGCAGTTCTTC.

The DNA of the CDR3 is TGTGCCAGCAAGGTTGGGGTCAGTGAGCAGTTCTTC. Its translation is CASKVGVSEQFF. V is TRBV27 and J is TRBJ2-1; D remains ambiguous. The V end was cut by 7 bases, the J end by 9 bases, with 13 bases between. The CDR3 has 12 amino acids. Germline values: CDR1 MNHEY, CDR2 SMNVEV (reference sequence).

The chain joins TRBV6-5 to TRBJ2-3, with D uncertain. Germline CDR1 and CDR2: MNHEY and SVGAGI. Trimming took off 5 bases at V and 3 bases at J, with 9 bases between the two ends. The CDR3 has 13 amino acids. The CDR3 sequence is CASSGIITDTQYF. In nucleotides, the CDR3 is TGTGCCAGCAGTGGGATTATTACAGATACGCAGTATTTT.

V is TRBV29-1 and J is TRBJ2-5; a weak D match, TRBD2 (7 bases). The CDR3 is 13 amino acids. The V gene's germline CDR1 is SQVTM and CDR2 ANQGSEA. V gave up 5 bases and J gave up 4 bases, with 14 bases separating them. CDR3 in DNA: TGCAGCGTTCACGGGGGGCCGGCAGAGACCCAGTACTTC. It specifies CSVHGGPAETQYF.

This clone was seen more than once but under ten times. The gene calls are TRBV7-4 and TRBJ1-1, with TRBD1 matching over 10 bases. The V segment lost 5 bases and the J segment 7 bases; nucleotides outside the gene matches: 10. In germline, CDR1 is SGHVT, CDR2 SQSDAQ. The CDR3 loop spans 15 amino acids. The CDR3 DNA reads TGTGCCAGCAGCCCACTGACAGGGGGCGATTTTGAAGCTTTCTTT. It codes for CASSPLTGGDFEAFF.

This chain joins TRBV13 and TRBJ2-4; D is uncertain. Per the germline V gene, CDR1 is PRHDT and CDR2 is FYEKMQ (reference sequence). V was cut by 0 bases and J by 0 bases, with 6 bases left in between. The CDR3 loop spans 15 amino acids. The CDR3 here is CASSLGRLAKNIQYF. CDR3 DNA sequence: TGTGCCAGCAGCTTAGGCCGACTAGCCAAAAACATTCAGTACTTC.

The V gene is TRBV11-1, the J gene TRBJ1-1; tentatively, D is TRBD1 (6 bases). CDR1 is SGHAT, CDR2 FQDESV, per germline (reference sequence). Trimming took off 1 base at V and 0 bases at J, with 15 bases between the two ends. The CDR3 runs 17 residues. CDR3 DNA sequence: TGTGCCAGCAGCTTAGACGGGGGCCGAGCCATGAACACTGAAGCTTTCTTT. Translated, it gives CASSLDGGRAMNTEAFF.

V is TRBV7-7 and J is TRBJ2-3; 11 bases fit TRBD2. CDR1 is SSHAT and CDR2 is FNYEAQ in the germline V gene (reference sequence). The CDR3 has 15 amino acids. J lost 4 bases, V lost 5 bases, and 5 bases had no gene match. The CDR3 bases are TGTGCCAGCAGCCGAGGGACTAGCGGTTCAGATACGCAGTATTTT. Its protein is CASSRGTSGSDTQYF.

The chain links TRBV15 to TRBJ2-5; D remains ambiguous. The CDR3 is 15 amino acids. Germline V gives CDR1 LNHNV, CDR2 YYDKDF (reference sequence). The V end was cut by 1 base, the J end by 1 base, with 10 bases between. The CDR3 sequence: CATSRASQSQETQYF. CDR3 coding DNA: TGTGCCACCAGCAGAGCATCCCAGAGCCAAGAGACCCAGTACTTC.

Details on this clone: The junction and the germline gene differ at one end; a read error may be behind it. The rearrangement links TRBV7-7 to TRBJ2-2, with TRBD1 matching over 7 bases. Germline V gene data show CDR1 as SSHAT and CDR2 as FNYEAQ (reference sequence). CDR3 size: 18 residues. CDR3 DNA: TGTGCTAGCAGCTTAAGGGCCTTGGACAGGCTGAACACCGGGGAGCTGTTTTTT. It is translated as CASSLRALDRLNTGELFF. Full variable domain (missing parts from reference TRBV7-7 and TRBJ2-2): GAGVSQSPRYKVTKRGQDVTLRCDPISSHATLYWYQQALGQGPEFLTYFNYEAQPDKSGLPSDRFSAERPEGSISTLTIQRTEQRDSAMYRCASSLRALDRLNTGELFFGEGSRLTVL.

This clone was seen only a few times. The chain carries TRBV19 and TRBJ1-2; D unclear. CDR1 and CDR2 from the germline V gene are LNHDA and SQIVND (reference sequence). Deletions cut 3 bases from V and 4 bases from J, with 21 bases between. The CDR3 is made up of 17 amino acids. The chain's CDR3 is CASSMRPQPSRSYGYTF. CDR3 nucleotide sequence: TGTGCCAGTAGTATGAGGCCTCAACCTTCGCGGTCCTATGGCTACACCTTC. Variable domain in full (rest from reference TRBV19 and TRBJ1-2): DGGITQSPKYLFRKEGQNVTLSCEQNLNHDAMYWYRQDPGQGLRLIYYSQIVNDFQKGDIAEGYSVSREKKESFPLTVTSAQKNPTAFYLCASSMRPQPSRSYGYTFGSGTRLTVV.

This chain links TRBV15 with TRBJ1-6; D not resolved. The V end lost 5 bases, the J end lost 6 bases, and 14 bases lay between the germline ends. This CDR3 contains 15 residues. The germline V gene encodes CDR1 LNHNV and CDR2 YYDKDF (reference sequence). The CDR3 is CATSGTGRPNSPLHF. CDR3 sequence (DNA): TGTGCCACCAGCGGCACCGGGAGACCTAATTCACCCCTCCACTTT.

This clone has just a few counts. The genes are TRBV13 and TRBJ2-7, with D unclear. The CDR3 extends over 13 amino acids. V was shortened by 6 bases and J by 7 bases, with 16 bases between the two germline ends. Germline CDR1 reads PRHDT; CDR2 reads FYEKMQ (reference sequence). Written as DNA, the CDR3 is TGTGCCAGCAGTCCTGGCCGGAGTCAGGAGCAGTACTTC. Amino acid sequence: CASSPGRSQEQYF.

This chain links TRBV4-1 with TRBJ2-7; D gene uncertain. V was cut by 4 bases and J by 6 bases, with 22 bases left in between. The CDR3 runs to 16 residues. Germline V gene lookup returns CDR1 MGHRA and CDR2 YSYEKL. CDR3 in DNA: TGCGCCAGCAGCCCCATATATCCCGGGCCCGGAATCGAGCAGTACTTC. Amino acid sequence: CASSPIYPGPGIEQYF.

This chain links TRBV4-2 with TRBJ2-1; D may be TRBD1 or TRBD2 (5 bases each). The CDR3 is made up of 17 amino acids. The V end was cut by 0 bases, the J end by 4 bases, with 16 bases between. Germline loops: CDR1 LGHNA, CDR2 YNFKEQ. CDR3 sequence: CASSQDLTGLRYNEQFF. Here the CDR3 DNA reads TGTGCCAGCAGCCAAGATTTAACGGGGCTCCGTTACAATGAGCAGTTCTTC.

A few counts support this clone. The chain has TRBV13 and TRBJ2-1; TRBD2 matches 9 bases. Germline-derived CDR1 and CDR2 are PRHDT and FYEKMQ (reference sequence). The CDR3 extends over 18 amino acids. J lost 7 bases, V lost 5 bases, and 18 bases had no gene match. For the CDR3, the DNA is TGTGCCAGCAGCCCGGCGAGGGGCGGGGGGGGAAAGCGAAATGAGCAGTTCTTC. As protein: CASSPARGGGGKRNEQFF.

This clone was counted a single time. The chain recombines TRBV5-4 with TRBJ1-5; D gene unclear. Germline CDR1 reads SGHNT; CDR2 reads YYREEE (reference sequence). The CDR3 loop spans 15 amino acids. V was trimmed by 5 bases and J by 3 bases, leaving 15 bases between them. In nucleotides, the CDR3 is TGTGCCAGCAGATGGCCGGGAAATCTCAATCAGCCCCAGCATTTT. Translation: CASRWPGNLNQPQHF.